This is a list of T cell receptor beta chains from one sample in a study of beta chain features in type 1 diabetes. TCRdb keeps only in-frame clones here, not all; method: immunoSEQ multiplex PCR. The repertoire holds 350,000 or so clones, with around a fifth as singletons. The sequenced sample was naive CD4+ T cells from blood. All receptors derive from a woman younger than 35 in good health. The CDR3 runs from the conserved cysteine through the conserved F or W. The order of the fields is clone size, J gene, V gene, D gene, CDR3 protein, CDR3 DNA. The D gene is left open where the match is weak. Size is stated for part of the rows, as once, few or many counts, or as a class when the clone is expanded.

few | TRBJ2-7 | TRBV2 | . | CASGPGFSSYEQYF | TGTGCCAGCGGACCAGGGTTCAGCTCCTACGAGCAGTACTTC
. | TRBJ1-1 | TRBV12-5 | . | CASGLVLGGAGTEAFF | TGTGCTAGTGGTTTGGTTTTGGGGGGGGCTGGCACTGAAGCTTTCTTT
. | TRBJ2-5 | TRBV30 | . | CAWSIQSQETQYF | TGTGCCTGGAGCATACAGTCCCAAGAGACCCAGTACTTC
. | TRBJ1-6 | TRBV5-1 | . | CASSLELNSPLHF | TGCGCCAGCAGCTTGGAGCTTAATTCACCCCTCCACTTT
. | TRBJ1-3 | TRBV4-1 | TRBD1 | CASSQLWDSSGNTIYF | TGCGCCAGCAGCCAATTGTGGGACAGCTCTGGAAACACCATATATTTT
few | TRBJ2-3 | TRBV29-1 | TRBD2 | CSVDPSGGYTDTQYF | TGCAGCGTTGACCCTAGCGGGGGCTACACAGATACGCAGTATTTT
few | TRBJ1-1 | TRBV6-5 | TRBD1 | CASTRGQGNTEAFF | TGTGCCAGCACCAGGGGACAGGGAAACACTGAAGCTTTCTTT
once | TRBJ1-1 | TRBV5-4 | . | CATSGGQNTEAFF | TGTGCCACCTCGGGGGGGCAGAACACTGAAGCTTTCTTT
. | TRBJ1-3 | TRBV5-4 | . | CASSLDTGYGNTIYF | TGTGCCAGCAGCTTAGATACAGGTTATGGAAACACCATATATTTT
few | TRBJ2-1 | TRBV11-2 | . | CASSLRRDSRDDEQFF | TGTGCCAGCAGCTTACGCCGGGACTCCCGGGATGATGAGCAGTTCTTC
. | TRBJ1-1 | TRBV30 | . | CAWRGHRMNTEAFF | TGTGCCTGGAGGGGACATAGAATGAACACTGAAGCTTTCTTT
. | TRBJ1-2 | TRBV7-9 | TRBD1 | CASSWYRGDGYTF | TGTGCCAGCAGCTGGTACAGGGGCGATGGCTACACCTTC
. | TRBJ2-5 | TRBV4-3 | TRBD2 | CASSQVGLAGQETQYF | TGCGCCAGCAGCCAAGTGGGACTAGCGGGCCAAGAGACCCAGTACTTC
. | TRBJ1-1 | TRBV10-3 | . | CAIRGEAFF | TGTGCCATCCGGGGTGAAGCTTTCTTT
. | TRBJ2-1 | TRBV27 | TRBD1 | CASSDRASRNEQFF | TGTGCCAGCAGCGACAGGGCGAGTAGGAATGAGCAGTTCTTC
. | TRBJ2-7 | TRBV5-1 | . | CASSLAGAGNRNEQYF | TGCGCCAGCAGCTTGGCGGGCGCGGGAAACCGAAACGAGCAGTACTTC
few | TRBJ1-5 | TRBV12-5 | . | CASALVRGPQHF | TGTGCTAGTGCCCTGGTACGGGGACCCCAGCATTTT
. | TRBJ1-1 | TRBV11-2 | TRBD1 | CASSLRGQGAKGTEAFF | TGTGCCAGCAGCTTAAGGGGGCAGGGGGCTAAGGGCACTGAAGCTTTCTTT
once | TRBJ2-5 | TRBV18 | TRBD1 | CASSRSTGAGETQYF | TGTGCCAGCTCACGATCGACAGGGGCGGGAGAGACCCAGTACTTC
few | TRBJ2-5 | TRBV11-1 | TRBD1 | CASSPTGRETQYF | TGTGCCAGCAGCCCGACAGGGCGAGAGACCCAGTACTTC
. | TRBJ2-1 | TRBV4-1 | . | CASRLGTETNYNEQFF | TGCGCCAGCAGACTTGGAACCGAGACTAACTACAATGAGCAGTTCTTC
few | TRBJ2-5 | TRBV4-1 | TRBD1 | CASSLPGGQETQYF | TGCGCCAGCAGCCTTCCAGGGGGCCAAGAGACCCAGTACTTC
. | TRBJ2-1 | TRBV5-4 | . | CASTNSEDSVAYDEQFF | TGTGCCAGCACCAACTCGGAGGACAGCGTGGCCTACGATGAGCAGTTCTTC
few | TRBJ2-5 | TRBV6-5 | . | CASSSFYGSIETQYF | TGTGCCAGCAGTTCATTCTACGGGAGTATAGAGACCCAGTACTTC
. | TRBJ1-5 | TRBV2 | TRBD1 | CASRRGQGNQPQHF | TGTGCCAGCAGGAGGGGACAGGGCAATCAGCCCCAGCATTTT
few | TRBJ1-3 | TRBV6-6 | . | CASVGDGNTIYF | TGTGCCAGCGTCGGGGATGGAAACACCATATATTTT